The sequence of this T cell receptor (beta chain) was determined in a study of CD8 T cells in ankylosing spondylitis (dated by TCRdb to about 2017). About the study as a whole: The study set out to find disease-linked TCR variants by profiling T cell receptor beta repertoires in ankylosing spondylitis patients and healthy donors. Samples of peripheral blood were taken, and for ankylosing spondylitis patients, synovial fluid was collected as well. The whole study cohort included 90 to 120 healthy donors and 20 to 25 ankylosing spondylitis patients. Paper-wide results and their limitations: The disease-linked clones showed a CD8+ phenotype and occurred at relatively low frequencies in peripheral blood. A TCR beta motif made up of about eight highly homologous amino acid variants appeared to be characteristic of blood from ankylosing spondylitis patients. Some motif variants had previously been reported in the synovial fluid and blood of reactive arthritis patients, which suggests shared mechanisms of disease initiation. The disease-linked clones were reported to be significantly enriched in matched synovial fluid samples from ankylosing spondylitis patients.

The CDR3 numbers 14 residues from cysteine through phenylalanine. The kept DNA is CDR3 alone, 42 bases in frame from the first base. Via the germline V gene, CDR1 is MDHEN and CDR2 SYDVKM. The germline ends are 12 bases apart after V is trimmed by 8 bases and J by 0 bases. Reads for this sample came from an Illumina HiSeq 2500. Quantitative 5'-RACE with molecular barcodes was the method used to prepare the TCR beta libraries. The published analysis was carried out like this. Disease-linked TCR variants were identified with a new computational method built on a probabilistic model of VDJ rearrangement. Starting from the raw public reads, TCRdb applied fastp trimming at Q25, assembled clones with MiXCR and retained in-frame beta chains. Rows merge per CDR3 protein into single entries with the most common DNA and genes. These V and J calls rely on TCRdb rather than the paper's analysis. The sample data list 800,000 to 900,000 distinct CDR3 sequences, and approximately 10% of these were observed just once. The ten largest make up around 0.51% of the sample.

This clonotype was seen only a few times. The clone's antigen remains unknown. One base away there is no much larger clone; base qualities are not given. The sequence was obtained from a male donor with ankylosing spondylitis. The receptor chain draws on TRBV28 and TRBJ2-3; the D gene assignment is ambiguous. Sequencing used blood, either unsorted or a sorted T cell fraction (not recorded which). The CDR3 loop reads CASGFIASTDTQYF. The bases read TGTGCCAGCGGATTTATCGCTAGCACAGATACGCAGTATTTT.